Shown below are 11 T cell receptor beta chains from a single sample sequenced in a study of vaccination and CD4 T cells after COVID-19. The antigens for these receptors are not known. Treatment denoted: roughly ten-day PBMC culture with coronavirus spike peptide pools or control peptides (ViraFEST assay). The Oncomine TCR Beta short-read assay sequenced DNA from cultured CD4+ T cells. MiXCR was run by TCRdb on the PCR reads, yielding one entry per CDR3 protein. The sample contains some 11,000 distinct CDR3 sequences, 25% to 35% of which appear only once. The sample here was CD4+ T cells from blood, cultured in vitro, taken before SARS-CoV-2 vaccination. All receptors come from a human donor who received a COVID-19 vaccine.

This clonotype was counted between two and nine times. The chain is built from TRBV11-3 and TRBJ2-7; D might be TRBD2 (7 bases). The CDR3 covers 16 residues. Deletions cut 5 bases from V and 4 bases from J, with 21 bases between. CDR1 and CDR2 from the germline V gene are SGHNT and YENEEA. The CDR3 protein is CASSLGGWGGRYEQYF. The CDR3 DNA reads as TGTGCCAGCAGCCTAGGTGGTTGGGGGGGCCGTTACGAGCAGTACTTC.

The table lists this clonotype with a few counts. V is TRBV10-1 and J is TRBJ1-6; TRBD1 is a possible D gene (5 bases). CDR1 is WNHNN and CDR2 is SYGVQD in the germline V gene (reference sequence). V was trimmed by 2 bases and J by 9 bases, leaving 11 bases between them. This CDR3 has 14 amino acids. CDR3 nucleotide sequence: TGCGCCAGCAGTGAGGCCAGGGAAGTTTCACCCCTCCACTTT. Residues: CASSEAREVSPLHF.

The CDR3 protein is CASSLNRGADTQYF. In nucleotides, the CDR3 is TGTGCCAGCAGTTTAAACAGGGGTGCAGATACGCAGTATTTT. The genes are TRBV12-3 or TRBV12-4 and TRBJ2-3; TRBD1 aligns across 7 bases. CDR3 length: 14 amino acids. V trimming: 2 bases; J trimming: 4 bases; junction bases outside the gene matches: 3.

This clonotype was found a few times. In nucleotides, the CDR3 is TGTGCCAGCAGCTTTGTCGGGGGGACCACAGATACGCAGTATTTT. Translation: CASSFVGGTTDTQYF. The chain links TRBV7-2 to TRBJ2-3, with TRBD2 matching 7 bases. V trimming: 3 bases; J trimming: 2 bases; junction bases outside the gene matches: 5. CDR3 size: 15 residues. Germline V gives CDR1 SGHTA, CDR2 FQGNSA. Looking up the rest from reference TRBV7-2 and TRBJ2-3 gives the full variable domain: GAGVSQSPSNKVTEKGKDVELRCDPISGHTALYWYRQSLGQGLEFLIYFQGNSAPDKSGLPSDRFSAERTGGSVSTLTIQRTQQEDSAVYLCASSFVGGTTDTQYFGPGTRLTVL.

This chain uses TRBV20-1 with TRBJ1-3; 7 bases align to TRBD1. The V segment lost 2 bases and the J segment 8 bases; nucleotides outside the gene matches: 3. Germline V lookup: CDR1 DFQATT, CDR2 SNEGSKA (reference sequence). The CDR3 spans 12 residues. CDR3 nucleotides: TGCAGTGCTAGACCAGGGGGTGACACCATATATTTT. Amino acid sequence: CSARPGGDTIYF.

This clonotype appeared a few times. The V and J genes are TRBV7-9 and TRBJ2-5; TRBD2 matches 13 bases. This CDR3 region has 20 residues. The germline gives CDR1 SEHNR, CDR2 FQNEAQ (reference sequence). The J segment lost 0 bases and the V segment lost 5 bases, leaving 15 bases of the junction unmatched. The CDR3: CASSPWPTSGGLGYQETQYF. CDR3 sequence (DNA): TGTGCCAGCAGCCCTTGGCCGACTAGCGGGGGGCTGGGGTACCAAGAGACCCAGTACTTC.

The chain employs TRBV27 and TRBJ2-5; D is perhaps TRBD1 (5 bases). Germline lookup yields CDR1 MNHEY and CDR2 SMNVEV (reference sequence). The V end lost 4 bases, the J end lost 2 bases, and 17 bases lay between the germline ends. This CDR3 comprises 16 residues. CDR3 coding DNA: TGTGCCAGCAGTTCCCGAGGTTGGGGCCCGCAAGAGACCCAGTACTTC. Translation gives CASSSRGWGPQETQYF.

This clonotype was detected only a few times. V is TRBV11-2 and J is TRBJ1-1, with a weak D call TRBD1 (5 bases). The CDR3 spans 13 residues. CDR1 and CDR2 from the germline V gene are SGHAT and FQNNGV. Trimming left V 5 bases short and J 10 bases short, with 17 bases between. CDR3 protein: CASSQTEGLGAFF. The CDR3 bases are TGTGCCAGCAGCCAAACGGAGGGGTTGGGAGCTTTCTTT.

This clonotype appeared a few times. The V and J genes are TRBV6-1 and TRBJ1-1; D call uncertain. V lost 4 bases to trimming and J lost 1 base, with 7 bases between them. The CDR3 loop spans 13 amino acids. Germline CDR1 and CDR2: MNHNS and SASEGT. For the CDR3, the DNA is TGTGCCAGCAGTGTGAGCCAGAACACTGAAGCTTTCTTT. Its protein is CASSVSQNTEAFF.

V and J are TRBV5-1 and TRBJ1-1; maybe TRBD1 (6 bases). The germline V and J ends were trimmed by 2 bases and 1 base, with 12 bases remaining between them. The CDR3 totals 15 residues. CDR1 and CDR2 from the germline V gene are SGHRS and YFSETQ. Written as DNA, the CDR3 is TGCGCCAGCAGCTTTACAGGGTGGGGGAACACTGAAGCTTTCTTT. Translating it yields CASSFTGWGNTEAFF.

This clonotype was detected a few times. The chain is built from TRBV11-3 and TRBJ2-7, with D unclear. Trimming stripped 5 bases from V and 2 bases from J, with 10 bases between. The CDR3 is made up of 13 amino acids. Germline CDR1 SGHNT, CDR2 YENEEA. The CDR3 spells CASSILRPYEQYF. The CDR3, as DNA: TGTGCCAGCAGCATTTTACGCCCCTACGAGCAGTACTTC.